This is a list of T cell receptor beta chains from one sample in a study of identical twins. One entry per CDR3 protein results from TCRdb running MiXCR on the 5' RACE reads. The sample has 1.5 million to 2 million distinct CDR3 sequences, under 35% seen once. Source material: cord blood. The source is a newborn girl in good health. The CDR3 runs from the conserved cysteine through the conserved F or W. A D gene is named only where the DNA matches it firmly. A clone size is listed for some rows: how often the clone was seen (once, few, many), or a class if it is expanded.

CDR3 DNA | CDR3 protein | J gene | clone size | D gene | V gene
TGTGCCAGCAGCCAACTAGCGGGGGGCCCTTACGAGCAGTACTTC | CASSQLAGGPYEQYF | TRBJ2-7 | many | TRBD2 | TRBV4-2
TGTGCCAGCACCCCAAATGGGGGAAACACCATATATTTT | CASTPNGGNTIYF | TRBJ1-3 | few | NA | TRBV13
TGTGCCAGCAGTGAGGTGGCAAGCTCCTACAATGAGCAGTACTTC | CASSEVASSYNEQYF | TRBJ2-4 | NA | NA | TRBV2
TGTGCCAGCTCAGATAAGAGCTCCTACGAGCAGTACTTC | CASSDKSSYEQYF | TRBJ2-7 | many | NA | TRBV27
TGCAGCGTTGAAGATATCCGGACTAGCGGGAAGAATGAGCAGTTCTTC | CSVEDIRTSGKNEQFF | TRBJ2-1 | many | TRBD2 | TRBV29-1
TGCAGTGCCCCGACTAGTGCGGCCAAAAACATTCAGTACTTC | CSAPTSAAKNIQYF | TRBJ2-4 | NA | NA | TRBV20-1
TGTGCCAGCAGCTTAAGTCCAGGGGTAAATGAGCAGTTCTTC | CASSLSPGVNEQFF | TRBJ2-1 | NA | NA | TRBV7-2
TGCAGCGTTGAGCCTACTAGCGCAGATACGCAGTATTTT | CSVEPTSADTQYF | TRBJ2-3 | many | TRBD2 | TRBV29-1
TGTGCCAGTGCGGGACAGAAAACATCCTACGAGCAGTACTTC | CASAGQKTSYEQYF | TRBJ2-7 | NA | NA | TRBV28
TGTGCCAGCAGACTAGCGAAAATTGGCACCGGGGAGCTGTTTTTT | CASRLAKIGTGELFF | TRBJ2-2 | few | TRBD2 | TRBV2
TGCAGTACTATCGCCGGTGGGGGAGCTAATGAAAAACTGTTTTTT | CSTIAGGGANEKLFF | TRBJ1-4 | NA | NA | TRBV20-1
TGTGCCAGCAGTTCGGGGGACGGCTCTAACTATGGCTACACCTTC | CASSSGDGSNYGYTF | TRBJ1-2 | NA | NA | TRBV27
TGTGCCAGCAGCCACAGCCCGGGCTCCTACGAGCAGTACTTC | CASSHSPGSYEQYF | TRBJ2-7 | NA | NA | TRBV27